This passage covers 23 T cell receptor beta chains from one sample sequenced in a study of T-cell reconstitution after alpha-beta-depleted transplantation in children. Unique molecular identifiers were used in preparing the TCRbeta library. TCRdb re-called the PCR reads with MiXCR, one entry per CDR3 protein. The data hold about 230,000 distinct CDR3 sequences, with about 11% observed a single time. The sequencing used PBMCs from the stem cell graft donor, collected from the stem cell graft. The receptors come from a human donor who donated a stem cell graft to a child with acute lymphoblastic leukemia.

At least ten counts were recorded for this clonotype. V usage is TRBV6-5 and J usage is TRBJ1-1; TRBD1 is a possible D gene (5 bases). V was clipped by 0 bases and J by 6 bases, with 14 bases between them. From germline, CDR1 is MNHEY and CDR2 SVGAGI. CDR3 size: 15 residues. The CDR3 DNA reads TGTGCCAGCAGTTACTCAGGACACCTGGGCGCTGAAGCTTTCTTT. It yields the protein CASSYSGHLGAEAFF.

This clonotype was detected many times. J is TRBJ1-4 and V is TRBV28, with D hard to call. Between the trimmed V and J ends, which lost 5 bases and 0 bases, there was a span of 7 bases. CDR1 MDHEN and CDR2 SYDVKM come from the germline V gene. The CDR3 is 14 residues long. The CDR3 spells CASSPHATNEKLFF. The CDR3 DNA reads as TGTGCCAGCAGTCCCCATGCAACTAATGAAAAACTGTTTTTT.

This clonotype was counted at least ten times. The rearrangement joins TRBV6-1 to TRBJ2-5; 9 bases map to TRBD1. CDR3 length: 13 amino acids. CDR1 MNHNS and CDR2 SASEGT come from the germline V gene. The trim removed 7 bases at V and 4 bases at J, leaving 4 bases unmatched. CDR3 in DNA: TGTGCCAGCACCAGGGACAGGGTAGAGACCCAGTACTTC. Protein sequence: CASTRDRVETQYF.

This clonotype was detected many times. V and J are TRBV12-3 or TRBV12-4 and TRBJ2-3; unclear D gene. The length of the CDR3 is 12 residues. V was trimmed by 7 bases and J by 1 base, leaving 6 bases between them. CDR3 loop: CASITGTDTQYF. In nucleotides, the CDR3 is TGTGCCAGCATTACTGGCACAGATACGCAGTATTTT.

The table lists this clonotype with many counts. This chain connects TRBV3-1 to TRBJ2-2, with a tentative D call TRBD2 (6 bases). CDR3 length: 16 residues. V lost 4 bases, J lost 1 base, and 13 bases lay in between. The germline CDR1 and CDR2 sequences are LGHDT and YNNKEL (reference sequence). This CDR3 reads CASSPGRGLNTGELFF. In DNA, the CDR3 is TGTGCCAGCAGCCCAGGGCGGGGCCTGAACACCGGGGAGCTGTTTTTT.

This clonotype showed up just a few times. The chain carries TRBV20-1 and TRBJ2-5; 7 bases match TRBD2. The V segment lost 3 bases and the J segment 4 bases; nucleotides outside the gene matches: 5. The V gene's germline CDR1 is DFQATT and CDR2 SNEGSKA (reference sequence). The CDR3 extends over 13 amino acids. The CDR3 DNA reads TGCAGTGCTAGCCCGACTAGCCGAGAGACCCAGTACTTC. It translates to CSASPTSRETQYF.

Concerning this clonotype itself: This may be a read error, as it is one base from a much larger clone. Because it lacks the conserved phenylalanine or tryptophan at the end, this CDR3 is likely a read error. The chain has TRBV20-1 and TRBJ2-7, with TRBD2 matching over 7 bases. V shed 5 bases, J shed 4 bases, and the junction held 8 bases outside the gene matches. In germline, CDR1 is DFQATT, CDR2 SNEGSKA (reference sequence). The CDR3 covers 13 residues. The CDR3 reads CSALSGTFYEQYL. DNA of the CDR3: TGCAGTGCTCTCAGCGGGACCTTTTACGAGCAGTACTTG.

Ten or more counts support this clonotype. The V gene is TRBV20-1, the J gene TRBJ1-5; TRBD1 agrees at 7 bases. The CDR3 is made up of 19 amino acids. Germline V gives CDR1 DFQATT, CDR2 SNEGSKA (reference sequence). Germline trimming cut 0 bases from V and 3 bases from J; bases unmatched to any gene: 17. The CDR3 reads CSARDWDSQFTASNQPQHF. The DNA for the CDR3 is TGCAGTGCTAGAGATTGGGACAGCCAATTTACAGCGTCCAATCAGCCCCAGCATTTT.

This clonotype was counted at least ten times. The chain couples TRBV5-1 to TRBJ1-2, with unresolved D. Germline V lookup: CDR1 SGHRS, CDR2 YFSETQ. V gave up 0 bases and J gave up 4 bases, with 13 bases separating them. The CDR3 runs 15 residues. CDR3 amino acids: CASSLEAGFSYGYTF. CDR3 in DNA: TGCGCCAGCAGCTTGGAGGCAGGCTTTTCCTATGGCTACACCTTC.

This clonotype came up many times. The chain joins TRBV6-2 or TRBV6-3 to TRBJ1-1; TRBD1 aligns across 8 bases. Unmatched junction bases numbered 7, after V lost 6 bases and J lost 1 base. CDR1 and CDR2 from the germline V gene are MNHEY and SVGEGT. The CDR3 extends over 15 amino acids. The CDR3 bases are TGTGCCAGCAGCGACGGGACAGGCGGGAACACTGAAGCTTTCTTT. Its protein product is CASSDGTGGNTEAFF.

The sample holds many counts of this clonotype. The J gene is TRBJ1-4, the V gene TRBV27; D is uncertain. There are 13 residues in the CDR3. V was trimmed by 6 bases and J by 8 bases, leaving 13 bases between them. Germline values: CDR1 MNHEY, CDR2 SMNVEV (reference sequence). The CDR3 region is CASSWWAGEKLFF. The CDR3 DNA reads as TGTGCCAGCAGCTGGTGGGCGGGGGAAAAACTGTTTTTT.

The chain recombines TRBV27 with TRBJ2-1; 13 bases are shared with TRBD2. Looked up from germline, CDR1 is MNHEY and CDR2 is SMNVEV (reference sequence). The length of the CDR3 is 16 residues. Germline trimming cut 2 bases from V and 12 bases from J; bases unmatched to any gene: 10. CDR3 bases: TGTGCCAGCAGTTTAAGGACTAGCGGGAGATTTTCTTGGCAGTTCTTC. It codes for CASSLRTSGRFSWQFF.

This clonotype came up many times. The chain has TRBV7-8 and TRBJ2-1; D gene unclear. V lost 5 bases, J lost 9 bases, and 14 bases lay in between. The CDR3 is 13 amino acids. Germline CDR1 SGHVS, CDR2 FQNEAQ. CDR3 in DNA: TGTGCCAGCAGCACTGAGCCCCAGAGTGAGCAGTTCTTC. Translating it yields CASSTEPQSEQFF.

This clonotype was seen repeatedly, ten times or more. V usage is TRBV6-5 and J usage is TRBJ2-2, with D tentatively TRBD2 (5 bases). Germline V gene data show CDR1 as MNHEY and CDR2 as SVGAGI. The CDR3 sequence is 18 residues long. Trimming took 4 bases from V and 5 from J, leaving 23 bases between them. The CDR3 coding sequence is TGTGCCAGCAGTTCTTCATTACGTTCGAGGGCGCGAACCGGGGAGCTGTTTTTT. Translation: CASSSSLRSRARTGELFF.

This clonotype has a count of ten or more. This rearrangement joins TRBV29-1 to TRBJ2-5, with 9 bases that match TRBD1. J was trimmed by 5 bases and V by 3 bases; bases with no gene match: 10. This CDR3 is 15 amino acids long. CDR1 is SQVTM, CDR2 ANQGSEA, per germline. The CDR3 nucleotides are TGCAGCGTTGATAAAGGACAGGGGAATTTGGAGACCCAGTACTTC. This translates into CSVDKGQGNLETQYF.

This clonotype was seen ten or more times. The rearrangement joins TRBV5-4 to TRBJ2-5; 8 bases match TRBD2. V shed 1 base and J 5 bases; nucleotides not matched to a gene: 7. CDR1 and CDR2 (germline): SGHNT, YYREEE (reference sequence). The CDR3 consists of 15 residues. The CDR3 is CASSLREAGAETQYF. The CDR3 DNA reads TGTGCCAGCAGCTTGAGGGAAGCGGGGGCTGAGACCCAGTACTTC.

The sample holds many counts of this clonotype. Here the CDR3 DNA reads TGCGCCAGCAGCCAAGGGACAGGGTACGAGCAGTACTTC. It is translated as CASSQGTGYEQYF. The chain recombines TRBV4-3 with TRBJ2-7, with 8 nucleotides matching TRBD1. The germline V gene has CDR1 LGHNA and CDR2 YSLEER. The V and J ends lost 1 base and 4 bases, in that order; junction bases with no gene match: 0. This CDR3 is 13 amino acids long.

In its sample, this clonotype was seen many times. The chain links TRBV5-1 to TRBJ2-7, with D tentatively TRBD1 or TRBD2 (5 bases each). The V end lost 3 bases, the J end lost 4 bases, and 11 bases lay between the germline ends. CDR1 and CDR2 from the germline V gene are SGHRS and YFSETQ. The CDR3 length is 13 residues. CDR3 region: CASSWDRPYEQYF. The CDR3 DNA reads TGCGCCAGCAGCTGGGACCGACCTTACGAGCAGTACTTC.

The chain couples TRBV9 to TRBJ2-7, with D possibly being TRBD1 or TRBD2 (6 bases each). The CDR3 sequence is 14 residues long. Trimming left V 4 bases short and J 2 bases short, with 13 bases between. CDR1 SGDLS and CDR2 YYNGEE come from the germline V gene. The CDR3 here is CASSQQGLAYEQYF. DNA of the CDR3: TGTGCCAGCAGCCAACAGGGACTGGCCTACGAGCAGTACTTC.

There are many counts of this clonotype. The chain joins TRBV6-5 to TRBJ2-1, with no clear D. V lost 2 bases and J 6 bases, leaving 2 bases between the germline ends. The CDR3 is made up of 11 amino acids. Germline values: CDR1 MNHEY, CDR2 SVGAGI. Here the CDR3 reads CASSYINEQFF. DNA for the CDR3: TGTGCCAGCAGTTACATCAATGAGCAGTTCTTC.

The chain combines TRBV4-3 with TRBJ2-7, with 8 nucleotides matching TRBD1. CDR3 length: 15 amino acids. The V and J ends lost 1 base and 4 bases, in that order; junction bases with no gene match: 6. Germline-derived CDR1 and CDR2 are LGHNA and YSLEER. The CDR3 sequence is CASSQGSGGRYEQYF. CDR3 bases: TGCGCCAGCAGCCAAGGGTCAGGGGGCCGATACGAGCAGTACTTC.

This clonotype has ten or more counts. This chain joins TRBV28 and TRBJ2-5; 7 bases line up with TRBD2. In germline, CDR1 is MDHEN, CDR2 SYDVKM. V was pared by 5 bases and J by 2 bases, with 11 bases of the junction left unmatched. The CDR3 runs 16 residues. CDR3 sequence: CASSPAGTGGQETQYF. The CDR3 coding sequence is TGTGCCAGCAGTCCCGCAGGTACGGGGGGTCAAGAGACCCAGTACTTC.

The table lists this clonotype with many counts. The chain employs TRBV9 and TRBJ1-2, with D unclear. The CDR3 is made up of 11 amino acids. The germline V gene has CDR1 SGDLS and CDR2 YYNGEE. V was trimmed by 2 bases and J by 4 bases, leaving 3 bases between them. Written as DNA, the CDR3 is TGTGCCAGCAGCGTGGGCTATGGCTACACCTTC. This gives the protein CASSVGYGYTF.